Listed here are 19 T cell receptor beta chains from one sample, sequenced in a study of blood T cell repertoires in COVID-19. The assay was immunoSEQ multiplex PCR, and TCRdb's table has in-frame clones only and misses some. The table records 110,000 to 150,000 clones, around 85% of them present only once. The sequenced sample consisted of peripheral blood. These receptors all come from a man over 45 with acute or convalescent COVID-19.

This chain joins TRBV5-6 and TRBJ1-2, with 7 nucleotides matching TRBD1. This CDR3 has 14 amino acids. V lost 5 bases and J lost 2; bases outside the gene matches: 6. CDR1 SGHDT and CDR2 YYEEEE come from the germline V gene. The CDR3 region is CASSLRGANYGYTF. The CDR3 nucleotides read TGTGCCAGCAGTCTCAGGGGGGCGAACTATGGCTACACCTTC.

This clone appeared a single time. The CDR3 coding sequence is TGTGCCAGCAGCCCCCTACAGGAGTCCTACAGAAACACCATATATTTT. It translates to CASSPLQESYRNTIYF. This chain links TRBV27 with TRBJ1-3, with TRBD1 as a possible D gene (5 bases). The germline V gene has CDR1 MNHEY and CDR2 SMNVEV (reference sequence). The CDR3 is 16 amino acids. V was cut by 6 bases and J by 5 bases, with 20 bases left in between.

This chain joins TRBV11-3 and TRBJ2-5, with 9 bases lining up with TRBD1. The CDR3 contains 16 residues. Germline CDR1 reads SGHNT; CDR2 reads YENEEA. The ends lost 2 bases at V and 5 bases at J; junction bases unmatched: 9. The CDR3 DNA reads as TGTGCCAGCAGCTTACGCGCCGGGACAGGGTTGGAGACCCAGTACTTC. Its protein product is CASSLRAGTGLETQYF.

This chain joins TRBV19 and TRBJ1-3; D not certain. The CDR3 has 13 amino acids. Germline values: CDR1 LNHDA, CDR2 SQIVND (reference sequence). V lost 7 bases, J lost 0 bases, and 7 bases lay in between. DNA for the CDR3: TGTGCCAGTAACGGGATCTCTGGAAACACCATATATTTT. It yields the protein CASNGISGNTIYF.

This clone was seen only once. This sequence joins TRBV5-1 and TRBJ2-7, with D tentatively TRBD1 (6 bases). Germline V gives CDR1 SGHRS, CDR2 YFSETQ. Trimming cost V 4 bases and J 0 bases, with 14 bases left between them. The CDR3 is 15 residues long. CDR3 region: CASSPDRPPSYEQYF. The CDR3, as DNA: TGCGCCAGCAGCCCCGACAGGCCTCCCTCCTACGAGCAGTACTTC.

V and J are TRBV4-1 and TRBJ1-1; the D gene is possibly TRBD1 (6 bases). V lost 0 bases and J 9 bases, leaving 11 bases between the germline ends. The CDR3 length is 13 residues. Germline assignment: CDR1 MGHRA and CDR2 YSYEKL. The CDR3: CASSQDRGQKAFF. DNA of the CDR3: TGCGCCAGCAGCCAAGATCGAGGACAGAAAGCTTTCTTT.

The J gene is TRBJ2-7, the V gene TRBV5-6; 9 positions match TRBD1. There are 16 residues in the CDR3. The J segment lost 1 base and the V segment lost 1 base, leaving 6 bases of the junction unmatched. Germline values: CDR1 SGHDT, CDR2 YYEEEE. The CDR3 nucleotides read TGTGCCAGCAGCTTGTATGGGACAGGGTTGTCCTACGAGCAGTACTTC. It translates to CASSLYGTGLSYEQYF. The variable domain in full, completed from reference TRBV5-6 and TRBJ2-7, reads DAGVTQSPTHLIKTRGQQVTLRCSPKSGHDTVSWYQQALGQGPQFIFQYYEEEERQRGNFPDRFSGHQFPNYSSELNVNALLLGDSALYLCASSLYGTGLSYEQYFGPGTRLTVT.

The V call is TRBV5-1, the J call TRBJ1-5, with D perhaps matching TRBD1 (5 bases). The CDR3 extends over 15 amino acids. Trimming pared 2 bases from V and 1 base from J, leaving 10 bases between. Germline V lookup: CDR1 SGHRS, CDR2 YFSETQ. CDR3: CASSLGHQSNQPQHF. DNA of the CDR3: TGCGCCAGCAGCTTAGGACACCAAAGCAATCAGCCCCAGCATTTT.

J is TRBJ1-2 and V is TRBV7-9; 9 bases are shared with TRBD1. The CDR3 is 16 amino acids. V shed 5 bases and J 0 bases; nucleotides not matched to a gene: 7. Germline V gives CDR1 SEHNR, CDR2 FQNEAQ (reference sequence). The DNA for the CDR3 is TGTGCCAGCAGCGATACAGGGGGCGCCGCTAACTATGGCTACACCTTC. Protein: CASSDTGGAANYGYTF.

The rearrangement joins TRBV5-1 to TRBJ2-3; 13 positions match TRBD2. Looked up from germline, CDR1 is SGHRS and CDR2 is YFSETQ. The V segment lost 4 bases and the J segment 5 bases; nucleotides outside the gene matches: 7. The CDR3 runs to 16 residues. The CDR3 sequence: CASSTGLAGEVDTQYF. As DNA, the CDR3 is TGCGCCAGCAGCACAGGACTAGCGGGAGAGGTAGATACGCAGTATTTT.

The chain combines TRBV20-1 with TRBJ1-2, with a weak D call TRBD1 (5 bases). The CDR3 contains 10 residues. In germline, CDR1 is DFQATT, CDR2 SNEGSKA (reference sequence). V was trimmed by 6 bases and J by 8 bases, leaving 10 bases between them. This chain's CDR3 is CSAPQGGYTF. The CDR3 nucleotides are TGCAGTGCCCCCCAGGGAGGCTACACCTTC.

The chain joins TRBV12-3 or TRBV12-4 to TRBJ1-2; D unclear. V was pared by 1 base and J by 8 bases, with 5 bases between. The CDR3 contains 11 residues. CDR3 coding DNA: TGTGCCAGCAGTTTAGGCGGAGGCTACACCTTC. Translating gives CASSLGGGYTF.

The rearrangement uses TRBV27 and TRBJ1-2; D is unclear. The CDR3 spans 13 residues. The germline V and J ends were trimmed by 3 bases and 2 bases, with 7 bases remaining between them. The V gene's germline CDR1 is MNHEY and CDR2 SMNVEV (reference sequence). The CDR3 here is CASSFSRNYGYTF. For the CDR3, the DNA is TGTGCCAGCAGTTTCTCCAGGAACTATGGCTACACCTTC.

This clone occurred a few times. The chain combines TRBV6-1 with TRBJ2-7; D unclear. This CDR3 is built from 13 residues. Trimming left V 1 base short and J 3 bases short, with 7 bases between. Germline CDR1 and CDR2: MNHNS and SASEGT. The CDR3 reads CASSEVGFYEQYF. The CDR3 bases are TGTGCCAGCAGTGAAGTCGGGTTCTACGAGCAGTACTTC.

This clone was observed a handful of times. The J gene is TRBJ1-4, the V gene TRBV30; 8 nucleotides line up with TRBD1. This CDR3 contains 14 residues. Germline V gene data show CDR1 as GTSNPN and CDR2 as SVGIG (reference sequence). The J segment lost 2 bases and the V segment lost 5 bases, leaving 4 bases of the junction unmatched. The CDR3 region is CAWARTGTNEKLFF. DNA of the CDR3: TGTGCCTGGGCCAGGACAGGGACTAATGAAAAACTGTTTTTT.

The rearrangement links TRBV10-3 to TRBJ1-5; 8 bases line up with TRBD1. Germline loops: CDR1 ENHRY, CDR2 SYGVKD. V trimming: 5 bases; J trimming: 1 base; junction bases outside the gene matches: 4. This CDR3 has 15 residues. CDR3 sequence: CAISSTGDSNQPQHF. CDR3 bases: TGTGCCATCAGTTCGACAGGGGACAGCAATCAGCCCCAGCATTTT.

The chain couples TRBV30 to TRBJ1-4; D is undetermined. Germline loops: CDR1 GTSNPN, CDR2 SVGIG (reference sequence). Between the trimmed V and J ends, which lost 0 bases and 2 bases, there was a span of 7 bases. This CDR3 spans 14 amino acids. Here the CDR3 reads CAWSVWATNEKLFF. CDR3 nucleotide sequence: TGTGCCTGGAGTGTCTGGGCCACTAATGAAAAACTGTTTTTT.

The chain carries TRBV5-4 and TRBJ2-7; possible D gene TRBD2, 5 bases. Germline loops: CDR1 SGHNT, CDR2 YYREEE (reference sequence). V was clipped by 4 bases and J by 6 bases, with 17 bases between them. This CDR3 is built from 14 residues. The CDR3 region is CASSPGPEAGEQYF. In nucleotides, the CDR3 is TGTGCCAGCAGCCCCGGGCCAGAGGCGGGCGAGCAGTACTTC. The full variable domain, its missing parts supplied by reference TRBV5-4 and TRBJ2-7, is ETGVTQSPTHLIKTRGQQVTLRCSSQSGHNTVSWYQQALGQGPQFIFQYYREEENGRGNFPPRFSGLQFPNYSSELNVNALELDDSALYLCASSPGPEAGEQYFGPGTRLTVT.

CDR3: CASSFDRPDTQYF. DNA for the CDR3: TGTGCCAGCAGTTTTGACAGGCCAGATACGCAGTATTTT. The chain carries TRBV12-3 or TRBV12-4 and TRBJ2-3, with D tentatively TRBD1 (6 bases). V shed 3 bases and J shed 4 bases, with 8 bases lying between them. The CDR3 loop spans 13 amino acids.